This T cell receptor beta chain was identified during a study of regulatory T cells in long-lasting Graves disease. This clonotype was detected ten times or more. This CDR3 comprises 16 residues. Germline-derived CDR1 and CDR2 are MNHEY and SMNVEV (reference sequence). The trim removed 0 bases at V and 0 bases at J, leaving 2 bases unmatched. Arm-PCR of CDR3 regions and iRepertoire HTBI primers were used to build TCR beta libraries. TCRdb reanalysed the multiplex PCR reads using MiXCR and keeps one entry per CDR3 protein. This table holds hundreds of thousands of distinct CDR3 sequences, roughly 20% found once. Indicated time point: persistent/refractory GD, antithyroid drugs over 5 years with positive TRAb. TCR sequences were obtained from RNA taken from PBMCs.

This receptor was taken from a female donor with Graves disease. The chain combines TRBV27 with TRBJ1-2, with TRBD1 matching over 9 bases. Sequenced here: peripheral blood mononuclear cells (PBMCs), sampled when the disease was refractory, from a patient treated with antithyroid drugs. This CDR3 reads CASSLSGQGANYGYTF. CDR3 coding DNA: TGTGCCAGCAGTTTATCGGGACAGGGAGCTAACTATGGCTACACCTTC.